Each of the 19 T cell receptor beta chains below was sequenced from the same sample in a study of siplizumab effects on memory and regulatory T cells. Generated by immunoSEQ multiplex PCR, the TCRdb table keeps only in-frame clones and is missing some. Among over 100,000 clones listed, approximately 90% were seen once. The material sequenced was Tregs sorted from blood. These receptors all stem from a human donor in good health.

The V gene is TRBV18, the J gene TRBJ1-5; 7 nucleotides line up with TRBD1. CDR3 size: 16 residues. Trimming took 5 bases from V and 2 from J; bases not matched to a gene: 9. The germline CDR1 and CDR2 sequences are KGHSH and LQKENI. The CDR3 DNA reads TGTGCCAGCTCATTGACAGGGAATCGGGGCAATCAGCCCCAGCATTTT. This gives the protein CASSLTGNRGNQPQHF.

The J gene is TRBJ2-7, the V gene TRBV10-3, with TRBD2 identical over 8 bases. In germline, CDR1 is ENHRY, CDR2 SYGVKD. The J segment lost 7 bases and the V segment lost 10 bases, leaving 9 bases of the junction unmatched. The CDR3 loop spans 12 amino acids. CDR3 coding DNA: TGTGCCACGCGGGGGGAGGTCCTTGAGCAGTACTTC. Its translation: CATRGEVLEQYF.

The rearrangement links TRBV27 to TRBJ1-4; perhaps TRBD1 as D (5 bases). The germline CDR1 and CDR2 sequences are MNHEY and SMNVEV (reference sequence). The ends were cut back, 5 bases at V and 0 bases at J, with 7 bases in the middle. This CDR3 has 14 amino acids. CDR3 DNA sequence: TGTGCCAGCAGTCGGACATCAACTAATGAAAAACTGTTTTTT. This gives the protein CASSRTSTNEKLFF.

The chain employs TRBV18 and TRBJ1-2; D is ambiguous. Germline CDR1 and CDR2: KGHSH and LQKENI. CDR3 length: 14 residues. Trimming removed 2 bases from V and 0 bases from J, with 7 bases in between. CDR3 region: CASSPGLPNYGYTF. The DNA of the CDR3 is TGTGCCAGCTCACCAGGCCTACCTAACTATGGCTACACCTTC.

The V and J genes are TRBV19 and TRBJ2-2; D may be TRBD1 (5 bases). The germline V gene has CDR1 LNHDA and CDR2 SQIVND (reference sequence). This CDR3 is 15 amino acids long. Trimming shortened V by 6 bases and J by 4 bases, and 15 bases separated the two germline ends. CDR3 DNA sequence: TGTGCCAGTAGACTGACAGTGGGGTTCACCGGGGAGCTGTTTTTT. Amino acid sequence: CASRLTVGFTGELFF.

The chain recombines TRBV10-1 with TRBJ2-7; 11 bases agree with TRBD2. The CDR3 has 14 residues. The junction had 8 bases not matched to a gene; V was cut back by 9 bases and J by 4 bases. Looked up from germline, CDR1 is WNHNN and CDR2 is SYGVQD (reference sequence). The CDR3: CARLAGGPDYEQYF. CDR3 coding DNA: TGCGCCAGGTTAGCGGGAGGGCCAGATTACGAGCAGTACTTC.

A word on this clone: At one boundary the junction diverges from the germline segment, which might be a read error. This sequence joins TRBV9 and TRBJ2-2; 12 bases line up with TRBD2. The germline CDR1 and CDR2 sequences are SGDLS and YYNGEE. The CDR3 length is 16 residues. CDR3 residues: CASSPRTSGNPGELFF. In DNA, the CDR3 is TGTGCCAGCAGCCCACGGACTAGCGGGAACCCCGGGGAGCTGTTTTTT.

V is TRBV7-9 and J is TRBJ1-3, with TRBD1 matching 8 bases. The V gene's germline CDR1 is SEHNR and CDR2 FQNEAQ (reference sequence). The CDR3 has 16 amino acids. Germline trimming cut 3 bases from V and 4 bases from J; bases unmatched to any gene: 8. The CDR3 nucleotides are TGTGCCAGCAGCTTGGACAGGGCAGTAATAGGAAACACCATATATTTT. It specifies CASSLDRAVIGNTIYF.

V and J are TRBV9 and TRBJ2-3; 10 bases are shared with TRBD2. Germline CDR1 is SGDLS and CDR2 is YYNGEE. V dropped 2 bases and J dropped 5; count of bases not matched to a gene: 5. The CDR3 covers 15 residues. CDR3 nucleotide sequence: TGTGCCAGCAGCGTCAGCGGGGGGGCCATAGATACGCAGTATTTT. Its protein product is CASSVSGGAIDTQYF. Looking up the rest from reference TRBV9 and TRBJ2-3 gives the full variable domain: DSGVTQTPKHLITATGQRVTLRCSPRSGDLSVYWYQQSLDQGLQFLIQYYNGEERAKGNILERFSAQQFPDLHSELNLSSLELGDSALYFCASSVSGGAIDTQYFGPGTRLTVL.

The gene calls are TRBV2 and TRBJ1-2, with TRBD1 as a possible D gene (5 bases). Germline V gene data show CDR1 as SNHLY and CDR2 as FYNNEI. V was clipped by 7 bases and J by 2 bases, with 17 bases between them. The CDR3 covers 15 residues. The CDR3 region is CASTPRGLSNYGYTF. CDR3 in DNA: TGTGCCAGCACTCCTCGGGGACTGTCGAACTATGGCTACACCTTC.

V gene TRBV7-8 combines with J gene TRBJ1-1, with a tentative D call TRBD1 (6 bases). V lost 3 bases and J 1 base, leaving 9 bases between the germline ends. This CDR3 region has 14 residues. Germline V CDR1 and CDR2: SGHVS, FQNEAQ. In DNA, the CDR3 is TGTGCCAGCAGCTTCAGGACAGCGAACACTGAAGCTTTCTTT. It is translated as CASSFRTANTEAFF.

About this clone: Additional DNA sequences in this sample encode the identical CDR3. J is TRBJ2-5 and V is TRBV5-1; 9 bases are a match to TRBD2. Germline V gives CDR1 SGHRS, CDR2 YFSETQ. Unmatched junction bases numbered 4, after V lost 2 bases and J lost 2 bases. The CDR3 totals 15 residues. CDR3 sequence: CASSFGRGGQETQYF. CDR3 bases: TGCGCCAGCAGCTTCGGGCGGGGGGGTCAAGAGACCCAGTACTTC.

The chain uses TRBV7-8 and TRBJ1-3; 8 nucleotides match TRBD1. The germline V gene has CDR1 SGHVS and CDR2 FQNEAQ. CDR3 length: 15 amino acids. V shed 2 bases and J 1 base; nucleotides not matched to a gene: 1. The CDR3 sequence: CASSLQGASGNTIYF. The CDR3 DNA reads TGTGCCAGCAGCTTACAGGGGGCGTCTGGAAACACCATATATTTT.

This clone showed up just once. The V gene is TRBV10-3, the J gene TRBJ1-1; D gene uncertain. The CDR3 covers 13 residues. The V gene lost 7 bases and the J gene lost 3 bases, with 12 bases spanning the gap. The germline V gene encodes CDR1 ENHRY and CDR2 SYGVKD. The CDR3 here is CAITSGPYTEAFF. CDR3 DNA: TGTGCCATCACCAGTGGGCCATACACTGAAGCTTTCTTT.

V and J are TRBV9 and TRBJ1-1; 7 bases map to TRBD1. J lost 5 bases, V lost 0 bases, and 4 bases had no gene match. CDR3 length equals 14 residues. CDR1 SGDLS and CDR2 YYNGEE come from the germline V gene. The CDR3 loop reads CASSVVPGGTEAFF. The DNA of the CDR3 is TGTGCCAGCAGCGTAGTCCCAGGGGGAACTGAAGCTTTCTTT.

The sample holds one count of this clone. The genes are TRBV10-3 and TRBJ2-1; 8 bases line up with TRBD1. Unmatched junction bases numbered 4, after V lost 6 bases and J lost 6 bases. Germline CDR1 reads ENHRY; CDR2 reads SYGVKD. The CDR3 consists of 13 residues. CDR3 region: CAIRTDRVNEQFF. The CDR3 DNA sequence: TGTGCCATCAGGACGGACAGGGTCAATGAGCAGTTCTTC.

The chain has TRBV6-5 and TRBJ1-4; D remains ambiguous. CDR1 is MNHEY and CDR2 is SVGAGI in the germline V gene. CDR3 size: 12 residues. The V end lost 4 bases, the J end lost 6 bases, and 6 bases lay between the germline ends. The CDR3 sequence: CASSFRDEKLFF. CDR3 DNA sequence: TGTGCCAGCAGTTTCAGAGATGAAAAACTGTTTTTT.

The V call is TRBV6-5, the J call TRBJ1-1; a possible D gene is TRBD1 (6 bases). This CDR3 spans 15 amino acids. Germline V gene sequence: CDR1 MNHEY, CDR2 SVGAGI. V lost 3 bases, J lost 8 bases, and 19 bases lay in between. The CDR3 nucleotides read TGTGCCAGCAGTTATGGGGGTAACAGGGTCTCCGAAGCTTTCTTT. Translation: CASSYGGNRVSEAFF.

This rearrangement joins TRBV5-1 to TRBJ1-2, with a tentative D call TRBD1 (5 bases). In germline, CDR1 is SGHRS, CDR2 YFSETQ. V lost 4 bases, J lost 3 bases, and 10 bases lay in between. The CDR3 has 13 amino acids. As DNA, the CDR3 is TGCGCCAGCAGCGGTGGGACGGACTATGGCTACACCTTC. Protein sequence: CASSGGTDYGYTF. Using reference TRBV5-1 and TRBJ1-2 for the parts outside the CDR3, the full variable domain is KAGVTQTPRYLIKTRGQQVTLSCSPISGHRSVSWYQQTPGQGLQFLFEYFSETQRNKGNFPGRFSGRQFSNSRSEMNVSTLELGDSALYLCASSGGTDYGYTFGSGTRLTVV.